This entry lists 12 T cell receptor beta chains sequenced from one sample in a study of multiple sclerosis patients with progressive multifocal leukoencephalopathy. Time point: time of PML onset. Sequenced by immunoSEQ multiplex PCR; TCRdb stores in-frame clones only, minus some. Among over 25,000 clones, roughly 90% were seen once, and the ten largest hold around 2.9%. The specimen comprised PBMCs, sampled from a patient treated with natalizumab. Every receptor here comes from a human donor with progressive multifocal leukoencephalopathy.

This chain links TRBV5-1 with TRBJ1-4, with unresolved D. Trimming shortened V by 5 bases and J by 0 bases, and 8 bases separated the two germline ends. There are 14 residues in the CDR3. Germline lookup yields CDR1 SGHRS and CDR2 YFSETQ. CDR3 DNA: TGCGCCAGCAGGCCAGACGCAACTAATGAAAAACTGTTTTTT. It is translated as CASRPDATNEKLFF. The entire variable domain, with the rest obtained from reference TRBV5-1 and TRBJ1-4, is as follows: KAGVTQTPRYLIKTRGQQVTLSCSPISGHRSVSWYQQTPGQGLQFLFEYFSETQRNKGNFPGRFSGRQFSNSRSEMNVSTLELGDSALYLCASRPDATNEKLFFGSGTQLSVL.

Only a few counts were recorded for this clone. J is TRBJ2-3 and V is TRBV6-4; the match to TRBD1 covers 9 bases. Trimming cost V 4 bases and J 2 bases; bases outside gene matches: 7. The germline V gene has CDR1 MRHNA and CDR2 SNTAGT. This CDR3 comprises 16 residues. The CDR3 sequence is CASSVEQGAHTDTQYF. The CDR3 DNA is TGTGCCAGCAGTGTGGAACAGGGGGCCCACACAGATACGCAGTATTTT.

The count of this clone is one. This chain uses TRBV5-4 with TRBJ2-7; D tentatively reads TRBD1 or TRBD2 (6 bases each). Trimming took off 0 bases at V and 0 bases at J, with 10 bases between the two ends. The CDR3 extends over 15 amino acids. Germline CDR1 and CDR2: SGHNT and YYREEE (reference sequence). The CDR3 DNA reads TGTGCCAGCAGCTTGGAGGGGGGCCGCTCCTACGAGCAGTACTTC. It specifies CASSLEGGRSYEQYF.

This clone was recorded a few times. The chain couples TRBV9 to TRBJ2-7; weak D call: TRBD2 (6 bases). Trimming left V 0 bases short and J 5 bases short, with 9 bases between. The germline V gene encodes CDR1 SGDLS and CDR2 YYNGEE. This CDR3 region has 13 residues. CDR3 sequence (DNA): TGTGCCAGCAGCGTAGGTAGCGGCGACGAGCAGTACTTC. Residues: CASSVGSGDEQYF.

This chain uses TRBV12-5 with TRBJ2-2; 9 bases map to TRBD2. After removal of 5 bases from V and 3 bases from J, the junction contained 13 bases not matched to a gene. Germline V gene sequence: CDR1 LGHNT, CDR2 FRNRAP. The CDR3 has 18 residues. The chain's CDR3 is CASGIYPGTSIDTGELFF. In nucleotides, the CDR3 is TGTGCTAGTGGTATTTATCCCGGGACTAGCATAGACACCGGGGAGCTGTTTTTT.

This chain joins TRBV7-2 and TRBJ1-1; the D gene is possibly TRBD1 (5 bases). The CDR3 extends over 13 amino acids. The germline V gene has CDR1 SGHTA and CDR2 FQGNSA. V lost 4 bases and J 1 base, leaving 7 bases between the germline ends. CDR3 DNA sequence: TGTGCCAGCAGCTCCGGGACGAACACTGAAGCTTTCTTT. Amino acid sequence: CASSSGTNTEAFF. The full variable domain, its missing parts supplied by reference TRBV7-2 and TRBJ1-1, is GAGVSQSPSNKVTEKGKDVELRCDPISGHTALYWYRQSLGQGLEFLIYFQGNSAPDKSGLPSDRFSAERTGGSVSTLTIQRTQQEDSAVYLCASSSGTNTEAFFGQGTRLTVV.

The genes are TRBV5-1 and TRBJ1-4, with 7 nucleotides matching TRBD1. Germline CDR1 and CDR2: SGHRS and YFSETQ. The trim removed 4 bases at V and 0 bases at J, leaving 3 bases unmatched. This CDR3 region has 15 residues. For the CDR3, the DNA is TGCGCCAGCAGCGGGGGACAGACAACTAATGAAAAACTGTTTTTT. Amino acid sequence: CASSGGQTTNEKLFF.

This chain uses TRBV4-1 with TRBJ1-1; D might be TRBD1 (5 bases). The V gene's germline CDR1 is MGHRA and CDR2 YSYEKL. The CDR3 consists of 15 residues. V was pared by 0 bases and J by 3 bases, with 11 bases between. For the CDR3, the DNA is TGCGCCAGCAGCCAAGATATCCGGGGACACACTGAAGCTTTCTTT. Translation: CASSQDIRGHTEAFF.

The rearrangement links TRBV25-1 to TRBJ2-3, with D perhaps given as TRBD1 or TRBD2 (5 bases each). Germline loops: CDR1 MGHDK, CDR2 SYGVNS. The CDR3 contains 13 residues. Deletions cut 9 bases from V and 7 bases from J, with 17 bases between. CDR3 residues: CASRGDGTNTQYF. CDR3 sequence (DNA): TGTGCCAGTAGAGGGGACGGAACAAATACGCAGTATTTT.

The chain links TRBV19 to TRBJ1-1; D is undetermined. V lost 3 bases, J lost 4 bases, and 15 bases lay in between. The CDR3 loop spans 15 amino acids. Germline CDR1 LNHDA, CDR2 SQIVND (reference sequence). The CDR3 sequence is CASSILYMRITEAFF. CDR3 bases: TGTGCCAGTAGTATTCTTTATATGAGGATCACTGAAGCTTTCTTT.

The chain employs TRBV7-8 and TRBJ2-7; D might be TRBD2 (6 bases). Germline lookup yields CDR1 SGHVS and CDR2 FQNEAQ. Trimming cost V 1 base and J 4 bases, with 8 bases left between them. The CDR3 runs 13 residues. The CDR3 protein is CASSLVLAYEQYF. The CDR3 region has the DNA TGTGCCAGCAGCTTAGTCCTAGCGTACGAGCAGTACTTC.

The chain links TRBV7-2 to TRBJ1-2; D is undetermined. This CDR3 has 14 amino acids. V gave up 4 bases and J gave up 4 bases, with 13 bases separating them. Germline V gene sequence: CDR1 SGHTA, CDR2 FQGNSA. The CDR3, as DNA: TGTGCCAGCAGCTCTCGGACGGATCTCTATGGCTACACCTTC. Its translation: CASSSRTDLYGYTF.